A selection of T cell receptor beta chains follows, all from one sample in a study of beta chain features in type 1 diabetes. TCRdb's table, derived via immunoSEQ multiplex PCR, lists solely in-frame clones and lacks some. This table has approximately 240,000 clones, around 15% appearing once. Sequenced: naive CD4+ T cells from blood. The receptors derive from a man aged 30-40 years with type 1 diabetes. CDR3s include the opening cysteine and the closing phenylalanine or tryptophan. The D gene is left open where the match is weak. The size entry is marked missing in some rows and otherwise reads once, few, many or a size class.

few	TRBV30	TRBJ2-7	NA	TGTGCCTGGAGCCGGGGACACCTAAGCTCCTACGAGCAGTACTTC	CAWSRGHLSSYEQYF
few	TRBV28	TRBJ2-7	TRBD1	TGTGCCAGCAGTTTATGGTCCGGCCGGGACAGCTACGAGCAGTACTTC	CASSLWSGRDSYEQYF
few	TRBV29-1	TRBJ2-7	TRBD2	TGCAGCGTTGCACTAGCGAGCTACGAGCAGTACTTC	CSVALASYEQYF
NA	TRBV14	TRBJ2-3	NA	TGTGCCAGCAGCCTATACCACACAGATACGCAGTATTTT	CASSLYHTDTQYF
few	TRBV15	TRBJ2-7	NA	TGTGCCCTTGCCGGACTTACCTACGAGCAGTACTTC	CALAGLTYEQYF
NA	TRBV29-1	TRBJ1-1	NA	TGCAGCGTTGGGACGGATACTGAAGCTTTCTTT	CSVGTDTEAFF
NA	TRBV4-2	TRBJ2-5	NA	TGTGCCAGCAGCCAAGAACTCCAAGAGACCCAGTACTTC	CASSQELQETQYF
few	TRBV14	TRBJ2-1	NA	TGTGCCAGCAGCCTCCGGGTCGACAATGAGCAGTTCTTC	CASSLRVDNEQFF
few	TRBV29-1	TRBJ2-2	NA	TGCACGGGGACCGTCAACACCGGGGAGCTGTTTTTT	CTGTVNTGELFF
few	TRBV28	TRBJ2-1	TRBD1	TGTGCCAGCAGCCGACCGGGACAGGGCTACAATGAGCAGTTCTTC	CASSRPGQGYNEQFF
few	TRBV30	TRBJ1-4	TRBD1	TGTGCCTGGAGTGTTGGGACAGCCCATTTACCGGCAAATGAAAAACTGTTTTTT	CAWSVGTAHLPANEKLFF
few	TRBV7-8	TRBJ2-7	TRBD2	TGTGCCAGCAGCCCGAGACTAGCGTCCTACGAGCAGTACTTC	CASSPRLASYEQYF
NA	TRBV4-3	TRBJ2-7	TRBD1	TGCGCCAGCAGCCAAGGACAGGGGGTTGGCGAGCAGTACTTC	CASSQGQGVGEQYF
few	TRBV5-1	TRBJ2-1	NA	TGCGCCAGCAGCTGGGGGGCCTACAATGAGCAGTTCTTC	CASSWGAYNEQFF
few	TRBV28	TRBJ1-2	NA	TGTGCCAGCAGGAGAAGCATAGGACGGGGCTATGGCTACACCTTC	CASRRSIGRGYGYTF
NA	TRBV4-1	TRBJ2-7	TRBD2	TGCGCCAGCAGCCCTGGGACTAGCGGGAGGTACGAGCAGTACTTC	CASSPGTSGRYEQYF
NA	TRBV28	TRBJ2-3	NA	TGTGCCAGCAGTCTGAGTGCAGGGGGGAAGGCAGATACGCAGTATTTT	CASSLSAGGKADTQYF
NA	TRBV9	TRBJ1-2	NA	TGTGCCAGCAGCGTAATATCAGGGCCCTATGGCTACACCTTC	CASSVISGPYGYTF
NA	TRBV29-1	TRBJ2-2	NA	TGCAGCGTTCGAGGGGGGGCGTCCACCGGGGAGCTGTTTTTT	CSVRGGASTGELFF
NA	TRBV5-6	TRBJ2-1	NA	TGTGCCAGCAGCTTGGGTCGTGAGCAGTTCTTC	CASSLGREQFF
NA	TRBV25-1	TRBJ2-7	NA	TGTGCCAGCCGGAGGGACGAGCAGTACTTC	CASRRDEQYF
once	TRBV5-4	TRBJ2-7	NA	TGTGCCAGCAGTATGGGCGGAAGGCCGGAGGAGCAGTACTTC	CASSMGGRPEEQYF
NA	TRBV27	TRBJ2-5	TRBD2	TGTGCCAGCAGTCGGGTTCGGCGGGAGTTCAAGGAGACCCAGTACTTC	CASSRVRREFKETQYF
NA	TRBV29-1	TRBJ2-7	NA	TGCAGCGTTGGGGCAGGGGGGACCTACGAGCAGTACTTC	CSVGAGGTYEQYF
NA	TRBV29-1	TRBJ2-1	TRBD1	TGCAGCGTTGGGAGTTTACCGGGACAGGGGTACAATGAGCAGTTCTTC	CSVGSLPGQGYNEQFF
few	TRBV6-5	TRBJ2-6	NA	TGTGCCAGCCTTAGCGGTAGCTCTGGGGCCAACGTCCTGACTTTC	CASLSGSSGANVLTF
NA	TRBV28	TRBJ2-3	NA	TGTGCCAGCAGTCGGGACAGCACAGATACGCAGTATTTT	CASSRDSTDTQYF
NA	TRBV11-2	TRBJ1-5	NA	TGTGCCAGCAGCTTACAACTTAATCAGCCCCAGCATTTT	CASSLQLNQPQHF
NA	TRBV5-4	TRBJ2-1	NA	TGTGCCAGCAGCTTGGGCGCAGGGGTAACCTACAATGAGCAGTTCTTC	CASSLGAGVTYNEQFF
few	TRBV14	TRBJ2-1	NA	TGTGCCAGCAGTACGGATAGGCAGTACAATGAGCAGTTCTTC	CASSTDRQYNEQFF
NA	TRBV20-1	TRBJ2-3	NA	TGCAGTGCAATGGTGCATACGCAGTATTTT	CSAMVHTQYF
NA	TRBV5-1	TRBJ1-1	NA	TGCGCCAGCAGCCGAAGTCTTACTGAAGCTTTCTTT	CASSRSLTEAFF
few	TRBV18	TRBJ2-7	NA	TGTGCCAGCTCACCGGACAGCGGGGCCTACGAGCAGTACTTC	CASSPDSGAYEQYF
NA	TRBV7-9	TRBJ1-5	NA	TGTGCCAGCAGCGATCAGGGTACTCAGCCCCAGCATTTT	CASSDQGTQPQHF
NA	TRBV27	TRBJ2-7	NA	TGTGCCAGCAGTTTAAATGCCAGGGTCGGGGTGAGCGAGCAGTACTTC	CASSLNARVGVSEQYF
NA	TRBV4-3	TRBJ2-3	NA	TGCGCCAGCAAAATAAAACTGGAGGCAGATACGCAGTATTTT	CASKIKLEADTQYF
few	TRBV10-3	TRBJ2-3	NA	TGTGCCATCAGTCCTCCGGGACAAACTATAACGGCAACGCAGTATTTT	CAISPPGQTITATQYF
NA	TRBV29-1	TRBJ1-1	NA	TGCAGCGTAAATTTCGAATGGGGCACTGAAGCTTTCTTT	CSVNFEWGTEAFF
NA	TRBV27	TRBJ1-2	TRBD1	TGTGCCAGCAGTCCTGGACAGGGGTTCAACTATGGCTACACCTTC	CASSPGQGFNYGYTF
NA	TRBV25-1	TRBJ1-2	NA	TGTGCCAGCAGTGAATTGGGGGGCGCAGAGAATGGCTACACCTTC	CASSELGGAENGYTF
few	TRBV28	TRBJ1-1	NA	TGTGCCAGCTTCACGGCTGCAAACACTGAAGCTTTCTTT	CASFTAANTEAFF
NA	TRBV29-1	TRBJ2-7	TRBD1	TGCAGCGTTGAAGTTTGGCCGGGACAGGGCACGGGACTGGCCTACGAGCAGTACTTC	CSVEVWPGQGTGLAYEQYF
NA	TRBV29-1	TRBJ1-1	NA	TGCAGCGTGGGCGGCCGGGCGAACACTGAAGCTTTCTTT	CSVGGRANTEAFF
few	TRBV11-2	TRBJ2-1	NA	TGTGCCAGCAGCCCTTTGTTGGACCCGGTCTTC	CASSPLLDPVF
NA	TRBV27	TRBJ2-7	TRBD2	TGTGCCAGCAGTGTAACACAGCTAGCGGGAGTATCCCACTCCTACGAGCAGTACTTC	CASSVTQLAGVSHSYEQYF